Shown below are 5 T cell receptor beta chains from a single sample sequenced in a study of blood T cell repertoires in COVID-19. Profiling relied on immunoSEQ multiplex PCR, and the TCRdb table lists in-frame clones only, not all of them. Of a few hundred thousand clones in the sample, about 87% are singletons; the top ten hold around 5%. Sequenced sample: PBMCs or T cells enriched from blood (not recorded which). Every receptor here comes from a man aged 25 to 40 who had recovered from COVID-19.

This chain links TRBV5-4 with TRBJ2-2, with 9 bases matching TRBD1. Germline V gives CDR1 SGHNT, CDR2 YYREEE (reference sequence). V was clipped by 4 bases and J by 6 bases; unmatched bases: 10. CDR3 size: 16 residues. CDR3 residues: CASSERTGVVAGELFF. In DNA, the CDR3 is TGTGCCAGCAGCGAACGGACAGGGGTAGTCGCCGGGGAGCTGTTTTTT.

V usage is TRBV4-1 and J usage is TRBJ1-2; weak D call: TRBD1 (5 bases). Per the germline V gene, CDR1 is MGHRA and CDR2 is YSYEKL. V gave up 0 bases and J gave up 0 bases, with 8 bases separating them. This CDR3 is 15 amino acids long. The CDR3 loop is CASSQEGQANYGYTF. CDR3 DNA: TGCGCCAGCAGCCAAGAAGGACAAGCTAACTATGGCTACACCTTC.

The chain carries TRBV15 and TRBJ2-3; D is possibly TRBD1 (6 bases). The V gene's germline CDR1 is LNHNV and CDR2 YYDKDF (reference sequence). Trimming took 4 bases from V and 2 from J, leaving 13 bases between them. This CDR3 has 15 residues. CDR3 sequence (DNA): TGTGCCACCAGCACTTCGGGACACTACACAGATACGCAGTATTTT. It codes for CATSTSGHYTDTQYF. Using reference TRBV15 and TRBJ2-3 for the parts outside the CDR3, the full variable domain is DAMVIQNPRYQVTQFGKPVTLSCSQTLNHNVMYWYQQKSSQAPKLLFHYYDKDFNNEADTPDNFQSRRPNTSFCFLDIRSPGLGDTAMYLCATSTSGHYTDTQYFGPGTRLTVL.

This rearrangement joins TRBV7-3 to TRBJ2-7; 7 bases match TRBD2. J gave up 1 base and V 2 bases, and 8 bases lay outside the gene matches. The CDR3 totals 16 residues. Germline assignment: CDR1 SGHTA and CDR2 FQGTGA. The CDR3 bases are TGTGCCAGCAGCTTAGGGCCCTGGCGGGGGTCCTACGAGCAGTACTTC. It translates to CASSLGPWRGSYEQYF.

The gene calls are TRBV5-1 and TRBJ1-1; D gene ambiguous. Trimming removed 0 bases at V and 5 bases at J, with 8 bases between. The germline V gene encodes CDR1 SGHRS and CDR2 YFSETQ. This CDR3 is 13 amino acids long. CDR3 in amino acids: CASSLDSRTEAFF. CDR3 sequence (DNA): TGCGCCAGCAGCTTGGATTCGAGGACTGAAGCTTTCTTT.